Listed here are 28 T cell receptor beta chains from one sample, sequenced in a study of identical twins. TCRdb reanalysed the 5' RACE reads using MiXCR and keeps one entry per CDR3 protein. This table has about 810,000 distinct CDR3 sequences, roughly an eighth appearing once. The same sample was also studied in work on yellow fever vaccine responses in identical twins.

The source material was PBMCs. These receptor sequences come from a woman under 30 in good health.

This clonotype was picked up a small number of times. The chain employs TRBV4-1 and TRBJ2-1; perhaps TRBD2 as D (5 bases). The CDR3 has 15 residues. V was shortened by 0 bases and J by 7 bases, with 13 bases between the two germline ends. The germline V gene has CDR1 MGHRA and CDR2 YSYEKL. Here the CDR3 DNA reads TGCGCCAGCAGCCAAGATCGTCGCGGGCGAAATGAGCAGTTCTTC. Residues: CASSQDRRGRNEQFF.

The rearrangement joins TRBV10-3 to TRBJ1-3, with a tentative D call TRBD1 (5 bases). Germline CDR1 ENHRY, CDR2 SYGVKD. The length of the CDR3 is 15 residues. The ends were cut back, 6 bases at V and 9 bases at J, with 21 bases in the middle. This CDR3 is CAISRDRESRGTIYF. The CDR3 nucleotides are TGTGCCATCAGCCGCGACAGAGAAAGCCGAGGCACCATATATTTT.

This clonotype occurred a few times. V is TRBV9 and J is TRBJ1-2, with 9 bases aligning to TRBD1. V was clipped by 1 base and J by 6 bases; unmatched bases: 7. This CDR3 contains 15 residues. Per the germline V gene, CDR1 is SGDLS and CDR2 is YYNGEE. The CDR3 DNA sequence: TGTGCCAGCAGCGTAAGGGCTAGGGACAGGGATGGCTACACCTTC. Translated, it gives CASSVRARDRDGYTF.

This clonotype was seen a handful of times. The CDR3 DNA follows: TGCGCCAGCAGCAAGGGACTAGCGGGAGTTTTTACCGGGGAGCTGTTTTTT. Translating it yields CASSKGLAGVFTGELFF. The gene calls are TRBV5-1 and TRBJ2-2, with 14 bases that match TRBD2. This CDR3 spans 17 amino acids. Trimming took 4 bases from V and 5 from J; bases not matched to a gene: 7. Germline V gene data show CDR1 as SGHRS and CDR2 as YFSETQ.

In this sample, this clonotype turned up a few times. V and J are TRBV6-1 and TRBJ2-2, with D possibly being TRBD2 (6 bases). This CDR3 contains 14 residues. Trimming pared 6 bases from V and 1 base from J, leaving 9 bases between. The germline V gene encodes CDR1 MNHNS and CDR2 SASEGT. CDR3 bases: TGTGCCAGCAGGCAGGGACTGAACACCGGGGAGCTGTTTTTT. Protein: CASRQGLNTGELFF.

A few counts support this clonotype. Relative to the germline gene, one junction end is altered; a read error may explain this. J is TRBJ2-7 and V is TRBV7-9, with 9 bases matching TRBD2. Germline V gene sequence: CDR1 SEHNR, CDR2 FQNEAQ (reference sequence). The CDR3 spans 14 residues. The DNA of the CDR3 is TGTGCCAGCAGTTTAGCGGGAGCTGGCTACGAGCAGTACTTC. This sequence encodes CASSLAGAGYEQYF.

The sample holds many counts of this clonotype. V usage is TRBV6-1 and J usage is TRBJ2-1, with TRBD1 matching over 9 bases. The CDR3 loop spans 16 amino acids. Trimming took 2 bases from V and 8 from J; bases not matched to a gene: 10. Germline CDR1 reads MNHNS; CDR2 reads SASEGT. The CDR3 DNA reads TGTGCCAGCAGTGAACCCGGACAGGGGTTTCGTTATGAGCAGTTCTTC. Translation: CASSEPGQGFRYEQFF.

The chain is built from TRBV5-1 and TRBJ2-3, with 10 nucleotides matching TRBD1. Germline values: CDR1 SGHRS, CDR2 YFSETQ. This CDR3 region has 14 residues. Trimming removed 4 bases from V and 5 bases from J; junction bases left unmatched: 4. CDR3 region: CASSMTGGKDTQYF. The DNA of the CDR3 is TGCGCCAGCAGCATGACAGGGGGCAAAGATACGCAGTATTTT. The whole variable domain, remainder taken from reference TRBV5-1 and TRBJ2-3, is KAGVTQTPRYLIKTRGQQVTLSCSPISGHRSVSWYQQTPGQGLQFLFEYFSETQRNKGNFPGRFSGRQFSNSRSEMNVSTLELGDSALYLCASSMTGGKDTQYFGPGTRLTVL.

This clonotype was detected many times. This chain joins TRBV5-1 and TRBJ2-1; 12 bases are shared with TRBD2. This CDR3 has 16 amino acids. Per germline, CDR1 SGHRS and CDR2 YFSETQ. Trimming cost V 1 base and J 7 bases; bases outside gene matches: 6. This CDR3 is CASSLMTSGGTNEQFF. CDR3 nucleotide sequence: TGCGCCAGCAGCTTGATGACTAGCGGGGGTACGAATGAGCAGTTCTTC.

This chain connects TRBV11-2 to TRBJ2-1; D is possibly TRBD1 (8 bases). The germline V gene has CDR1 SGHAT and CDR2 FQNNGV. The CDR3 is made up of 16 amino acids. Between the trimmed V and J ends, which lost 5 bases and 4 bases, there was a span of 18 bases. The CDR3 loop reads CASSPLGGDRYNEQFF. DNA for the CDR3: TGTGCCAGCAGCCCCTTAGGGGGGGACAGGTACAATGAGCAGTTCTTC.

The genes are TRBV2 and TRBJ1-5, with D tentatively TRBD1 (5 bases). Trimming stripped 6 bases from V and 3 bases from J, with 15 bases between. This CDR3 spans 15 amino acids. Germline assignment: CDR1 SNHLY and CDR2 FYNNEI. The CDR3 loop reads CASSPSGPLNQPQHF. The DNA of the CDR3 is TGTGCCAGCAGCCCGTCAGGGCCCCTCAATCAGCCCCAGCATTTT.

This clonotype was recorded a few times. This chain uses TRBV7-9 with TRBJ1-4, with D unresolved. Trimming removed 6 bases at V and 4 bases at J, with 12 bases between. This CDR3 has 14 residues. Germline V gene lookup returns CDR1 SEHNR and CDR2 FQNEAQ (reference sequence). The CDR3 is CASRAGPVNEKLFF. For the CDR3, the DNA is TGTGCCAGCAGGGCCGGGCCCGTTAATGAAAAACTGTTTTTT.

This rearrangement joins TRBV18 to TRBJ2-2; TRBD2 matches at 9 bases. V lost 5 bases, J lost 0 bases, and 4 bases stayed unmatched. The CDR3 is 16 residues long. Germline V gives CDR1 KGHSH, CDR2 LQKENI. CDR3 amino acids: CASSVLAGTNTGELFF. As DNA, the CDR3 is TGTGCCAGCTCAGTACTAGCGGGCACGAACACCGGGGAGCTGTTTTTT.

This clonotype appeared many times. The chain joins TRBV5-1 to TRBJ1-6; TRBD1 matches at 7 bases. Germline V gene data show CDR1 as SGHRS and CDR2 as YFSETQ. After removal of 4 bases from V and 6 bases from J, the junction contained 7 bases not matched to a gene. This CDR3 contains 15 residues. Here the CDR3 DNA reads TGCGCCAGCAGCGCCTCAGGGGGTATTAATTCACCCCTCCACTTT. This codes for CASSASGGINSPLHF.

The chain uses TRBV7-9 and TRBJ2-2; D is perhaps TRBD1 (6 bases). CDR1 is SEHNR, CDR2 FQNEAQ, per germline (reference sequence). The CDR3 sequence is 16 residues long. The V end lost 5 bases, the J end lost 0 bases, and 13 bases lay between the germline ends. CDR3 sequence: CASSPQGRANTGELFF. As DNA, the CDR3 is TGTGCCAGCAGCCCACAGGGCCGAGCGAACACCGGGGAGCTGTTTTTT.

This chain uses TRBV7-9 with TRBJ2-3; TRBD1 might be the D (6 bases). The germline gives CDR1 SEHNR, CDR2 FQNEAQ (reference sequence). Deletions cut 4 bases from V and 0 bases from J, with 17 bases between. CDR3 size: 17 residues. This CDR3 is CASSSRGTHTSTDTQYF. CDR3 coding DNA: TGTGCCAGCAGCTCAAGAGGGACACATACTAGCACAGATACGCAGTATTTT. The full variable domain, its missing parts supplied by reference TRBV7-9 and TRBJ2-3, is DTGVSQNPRHKITKRGQNVTFRCDPISEHNRLYWYRQTLGQGPEFLTYFQNEAQLEKSRLLSDRFSAERPKGSFSTLEIQRTEQGDSAMYLCASSSRGTHTSTDTQYFGPGTRLTVL.

The chain links TRBV2 to TRBJ2-3; 9 nucleotides line up with TRBD1. With 6 bases clipped from V and 0 bases from J, the junction kept 10 bases outside the gene matches. The length of the CDR3 is 17 residues. The germline V gene encodes CDR1 SNHLY and CDR2 FYNNEI. The CDR3 is CASSSAGTGRSTDTQYF. The CDR3, as DNA: TGTGCCAGCAGCTCCGCCGGGACAGGGCGAAGCACAGATACGCAGTATTTT.

The V and J genes are TRBV20-1 and TRBJ2-4, with D possibly being TRBD1 (5 bases). This CDR3 region has 15 residues. Trimming cost V 5 bases and J 0 bases, with 14 bases left between them. Germline CDR1 is DFQATT and CDR2 is SNEGSKA (reference sequence). The chain's CDR3 is CSAPPQGVAKNIQYF. CDR3 bases: TGCAGTGCTCCCCCCCAGGGCGTAGCCAAAAACATTCAGTACTTC.

The chain is built from TRBV27 and TRBJ2-1; TRBD1 matches at 8 bases. CDR3 size: 13 residues. The germline V gene has CDR1 MNHEY and CDR2 SMNVEV (reference sequence). Trimming cost V 5 bases and J 14 bases; bases outside gene matches: 11. CDR3 loop: CASSRFGQGGEFF. The CDR3 region has the DNA TGTGCCAGCAGTCGTTTCGGACAGGGCGGGGAGTTCTTC.

The chain carries TRBV7-3 and TRBJ2-5, with 7 bases matching TRBD1. After removal of 1 base from V and 4 bases from J, the junction contained 6 bases not matched to a gene. CDR1 is SGHTA and CDR2 is FQGTGA in the germline V gene. The CDR3 is made up of 15 amino acids. The CDR3 spells CASSLNRGSRETQYF. CDR3 bases: TGTGCCAGCAGCTTAAACAGGGGATCCCGAGAGACCCAGTACTTC. The variable domain in full, with the rest retrieved from reference TRBV7-3 and TRBJ2-5, is GAGVSQTPSNKVTEKGKYVELRCDPISGHTALYWYRQSLGQGPEFLIYFQGTGAADDSGLPNDRFFAVRPEGSVSTLKIQRTERGDSAVYLCASSLNRGSRETQYFGPGTRLLVL.

This clonotype was detected only a few times. This chain joins TRBV2 and TRBJ2-7; tentatively, D is TRBD2 (6 bases). This CDR3 spans 13 amino acids. The V and J ends lost 7 bases and 3 bases respectively, with 13 bases between them. Per the germline V gene, CDR1 is SNHLY and CDR2 is FYNNEI. In DNA, the CDR3 is TGTGCCAGCACCCACTCGCGGGGCTACGAGCAGTACTTC. It translates to CASTHSRGYEQYF.

In its sample, this clonotype was seen a few times. In DNA, the CDR3 is TGTGCCAGCAGTTCCCGGGGACTAGCCGGGGTGAGGAAGCAGTACTTC. Translation gives CASSSRGLAGVRKQYF. This chain connects TRBV28 to TRBJ2-7, with 9 bases lining up with TRBD2. J lost 8 bases, V lost 4 bases, and 15 bases had no gene match. Germline lookup yields CDR1 MDHEN and CDR2 SYDVKM. This CDR3 region has 16 residues. The full variable domain, in which reference TRBV28 and TRBJ2-7 provide the parts outside the CDR3, is DVKVTQSSRYLVKRTGEKVFLECVQDMDHENMFWYRQDPGLGLRLIYFSYDVKMKEKGDIPEGYSVSREKKERFSLILESASTNQTSMYLCASSSRGLAGVRKQYFGPGTRLTVT.

The sample holds many counts of this clonotype. J is TRBJ2-1 and V is TRBV12-3 or TRBV12-4, with 16 bases matching TRBD2. CDR3 length: 17 amino acids. The junction had 9 bases not matched to a gene; V was cut back by 6 bases and J by 7 bases. The CDR3 DNA follows: TGTGCCAGCAGCCCGGGACTAGCGGGAGGGCCGTTGAATGAGCAGTTCTTC. Translating it yields CASSPGLAGGPLNEQFF.

V and J are TRBV19 and TRBJ2-7; D ambiguous. CDR3 length: 16 amino acids. From germline, CDR1 is LNHDA and CDR2 SQIVND (reference sequence). V was pared by 3 bases and J by 6 bases, with 21 bases between. This chain's CDR3 is CASSIIIASGVGEQYF. The CDR3 coding sequence is TGTGCCAGTAGTATCATTATAGCTTCCGGAGTGGGCGAGCAGTACTTC.

This clonotype showed up just a few times. The chain has TRBV5-1 and TRBJ2-1; 10 positions match TRBD1. V lost 4 bases, J lost 5 bases, and 9 bases stayed unmatched. The CDR3 loop spans 16 amino acids. CDR1 and CDR2 (germline): SGHRS, YFSETQ. Here the CDR3 DNA reads TGCGCCAGCAGCCTCCCCCGGGACAGGGGCAACAATGAGCAGTTCTTC. Its translation: CASSLPRDRGNNEQFF. Full variable domain (outside the CDR3, taken from reference TRBV5-1 and TRBJ2-1): KAGVTQTPRYLIKTRGQQVTLSCSPISGHRSVSWYQQTPGQGLQFLFEYFSETQRNKGNFPGRFSGRQFSNSRSEMNVSTLELGDSALYLCASSLPRDRGNNEQFFGPGTRLTVL.

This clonotype has just one count. The CDR3 DNA is TGTGCCAGCACCTCAGAGGGCACCGGGGAGCTGTTTTTT. Protein: CASTSEGTGELFF. The chain is built from TRBV11-2 and TRBJ2-2; TRBD2 might be the D (5 bases). Trimming pared 7 bases from V and 4 bases from J, leaving 10 bases between. The CDR3 extends over 13 amino acids. The germline CDR1 and CDR2 sequences are SGHAT and FQNNGV.

A few counts support this clonotype. The chain links TRBV4-2 to TRBJ2-7, with D possibly TRBD1 on 6 matching bases. The germline CDR1 and CDR2 sequences are LGHNA and YNFKEQ. The CDR3 is made up of 14 amino acids. V was trimmed by 0 bases and J by 2 bases, leaving 8 bases between them. CDR3 nucleotides: TGTGCCAGCAGCCAAGATCGACAGGCCTACGAGCAGTACGTC. It is translated as CASSQDRQAYEQYV.

At least ten counts were recorded for this clonotype. The junction differs from germline at one of its ends, possibly a read error. The chain is built from TRBV5-1 and TRBJ1-1, with D maybe TRBD1 (5 bases). From germline, CDR1 is SGHRS and CDR2 YFSETQ. CDR3 size: 13 residues. The CDR3 spells CASSPQANTEAFF. Written as DNA, the CDR3 is TGTGCCAGCAGCCCACAGGCGAACACTGAAGCTTTCTTT. The full variable domain, with the rest looked up from reference TRBV5-1 and TRBJ1-1, is KAGVTQTPRYLIKTRGQQVTLSCSPISGHRSVSWYQQTPGQGLQFLFEYFSETQRNKGNFPGRFSGRQFSNSRSEMNVSTLELGDSALYLCASSPQANTEAFFGQGTRLTVV.